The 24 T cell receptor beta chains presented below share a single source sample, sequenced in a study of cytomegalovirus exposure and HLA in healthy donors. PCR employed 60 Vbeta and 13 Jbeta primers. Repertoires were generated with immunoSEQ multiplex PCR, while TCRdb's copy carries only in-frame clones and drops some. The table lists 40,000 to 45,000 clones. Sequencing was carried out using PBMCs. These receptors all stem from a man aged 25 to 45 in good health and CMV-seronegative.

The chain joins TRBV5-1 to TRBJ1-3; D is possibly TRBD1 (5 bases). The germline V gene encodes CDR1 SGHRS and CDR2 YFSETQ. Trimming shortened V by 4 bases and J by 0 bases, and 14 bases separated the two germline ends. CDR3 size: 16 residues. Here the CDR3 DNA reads TGCGCCAGCAGCCGGTCCGGGGGATCCTCTGGAAACACCATATATTTT. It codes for CASSRSGGSSGNTIYF.

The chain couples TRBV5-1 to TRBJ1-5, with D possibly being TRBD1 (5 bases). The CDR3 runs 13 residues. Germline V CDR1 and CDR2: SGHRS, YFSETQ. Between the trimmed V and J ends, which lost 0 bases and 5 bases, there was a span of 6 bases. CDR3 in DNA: TGCGCCAGCAGCTTGGGACAGCATCAGCCCCAGCATTTT. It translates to CASSLGQHQPQHF. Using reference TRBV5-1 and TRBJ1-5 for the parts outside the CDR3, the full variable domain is KAGVTQTPRYLIKTRGQQVTLSCSPISGHRSVSWYQQTPGQGLQFLFEYFSETQRNKGNFPGRFSGRQFSNSRSEMNVSTLELGDSALYLCASSLGQHQPQHFGDGTRLSIL.

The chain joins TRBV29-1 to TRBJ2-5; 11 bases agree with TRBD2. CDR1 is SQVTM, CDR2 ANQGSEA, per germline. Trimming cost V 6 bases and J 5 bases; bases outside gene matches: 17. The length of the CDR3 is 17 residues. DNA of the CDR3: TGCAGCGTCGTTAGAAACCCCCTAACTAGCGGGGGTGAGACCCAGTACTTC. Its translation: CSVVRNPLTSGGETQYF.

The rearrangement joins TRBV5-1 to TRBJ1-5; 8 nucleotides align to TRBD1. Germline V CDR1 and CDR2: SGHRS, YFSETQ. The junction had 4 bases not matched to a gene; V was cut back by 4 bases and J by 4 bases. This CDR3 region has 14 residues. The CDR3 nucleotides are TGCGCCAGCAGCCCCGGACAGGGAAATCAGCCCCAGCATTTT. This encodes CASSPGQGNQPQHF.

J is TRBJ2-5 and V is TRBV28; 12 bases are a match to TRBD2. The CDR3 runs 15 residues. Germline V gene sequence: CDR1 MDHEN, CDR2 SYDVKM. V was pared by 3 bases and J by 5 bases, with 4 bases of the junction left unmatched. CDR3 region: CASSLPSGRGETQYF. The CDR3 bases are TGTGCCAGCAGTTTGCCTAGCGGGAGGGGGGAGACCCAGTACTTC.

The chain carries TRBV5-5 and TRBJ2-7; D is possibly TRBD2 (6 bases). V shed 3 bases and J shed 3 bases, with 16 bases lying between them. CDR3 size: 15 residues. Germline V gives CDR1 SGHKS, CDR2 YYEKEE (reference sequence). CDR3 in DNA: TGTGCCAGCAGCTGGGGAGGTGGGAGCGACTACGAGCAGTACTTC. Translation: CASSWGGGSDYEQYF.

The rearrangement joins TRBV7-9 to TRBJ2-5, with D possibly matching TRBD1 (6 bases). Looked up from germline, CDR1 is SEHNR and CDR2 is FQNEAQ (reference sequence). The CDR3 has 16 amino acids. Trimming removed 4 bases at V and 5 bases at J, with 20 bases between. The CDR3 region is CASSSPSQGHRETQYF. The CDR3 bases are TGTGCCAGCAGCTCTCCTAGCCAGGGACATAGGGAGACCCAGTACTTC.

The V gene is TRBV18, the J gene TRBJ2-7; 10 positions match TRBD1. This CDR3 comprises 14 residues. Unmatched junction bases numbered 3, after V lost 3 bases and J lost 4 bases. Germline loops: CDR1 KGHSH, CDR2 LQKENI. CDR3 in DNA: TGTGCCAGCTCACCTTTGGGACAGGGGTACGAGCAGTACTTC. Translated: CASSPLGQGYEQYF.

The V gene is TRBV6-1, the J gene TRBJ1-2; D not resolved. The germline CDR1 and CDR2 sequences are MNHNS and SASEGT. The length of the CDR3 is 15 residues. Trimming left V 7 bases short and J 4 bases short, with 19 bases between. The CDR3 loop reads CASNPEGSGGYGYTF. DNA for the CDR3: TGTGCCAGCAACCCCGAGGGATCAGGTGGCTATGGCTACACCTTC.

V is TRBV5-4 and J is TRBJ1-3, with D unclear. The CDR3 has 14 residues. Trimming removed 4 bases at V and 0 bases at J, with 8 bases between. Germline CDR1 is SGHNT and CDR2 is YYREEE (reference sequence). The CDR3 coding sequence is TGTGCCAGCAGCCGAGAGAGCTCTGGAAACACCATATATTTT. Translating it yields CASSRESSGNTIYF.

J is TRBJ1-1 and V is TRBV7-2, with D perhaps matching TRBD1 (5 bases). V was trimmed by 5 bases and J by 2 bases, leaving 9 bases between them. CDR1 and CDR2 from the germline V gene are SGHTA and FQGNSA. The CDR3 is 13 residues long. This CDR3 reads CASSPRGNTEAFF. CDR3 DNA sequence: TGTGCCAGCAGCCCTAGGGGCAACACTGAAGCTTTCTTT.

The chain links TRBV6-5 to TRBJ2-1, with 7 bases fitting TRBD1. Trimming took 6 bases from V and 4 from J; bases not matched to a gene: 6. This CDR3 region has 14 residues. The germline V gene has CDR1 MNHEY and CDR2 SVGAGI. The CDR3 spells CASSQGTAYNEQFF. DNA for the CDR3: TGTGCCAGCAGCCAAGGGACAGCTTACAATGAGCAGTTCTTC.

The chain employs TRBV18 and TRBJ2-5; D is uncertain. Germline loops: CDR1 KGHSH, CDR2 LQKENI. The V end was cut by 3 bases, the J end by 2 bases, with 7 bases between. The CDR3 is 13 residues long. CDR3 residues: CASSPTQQETQYF. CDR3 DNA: TGTGCCAGCTCACCCACACAACAAGAGACCCAGTACTTC.

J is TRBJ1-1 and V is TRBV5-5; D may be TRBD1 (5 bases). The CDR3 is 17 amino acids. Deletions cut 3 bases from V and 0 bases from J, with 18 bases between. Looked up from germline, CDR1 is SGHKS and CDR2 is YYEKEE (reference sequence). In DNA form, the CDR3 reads TGTGCCAGCAGCTCGGGTGACAGCCGTTACATGAACACTGAAGCTTTCTTT. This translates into CASSSGDSRYMNTEAFF.

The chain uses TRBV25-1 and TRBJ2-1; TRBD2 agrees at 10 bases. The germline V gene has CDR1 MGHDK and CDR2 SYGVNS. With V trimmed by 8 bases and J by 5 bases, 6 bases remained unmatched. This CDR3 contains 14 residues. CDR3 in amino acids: CASVKAGGNNEQFF. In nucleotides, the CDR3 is TGTGCCAGCGTGAAAGCGGGGGGGAACAATGAGCAGTTCTTC. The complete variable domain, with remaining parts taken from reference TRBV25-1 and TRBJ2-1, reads EADIYQTPRYLVIGTGKKITLECSQTMGHDKMYWYQQDPGMELHLIHYSYGVNSTEKGDLSSESTVSRIRTEHFPLTLESARPSHTSQYLCASVKAGGNNEQFFGPGTRLTVL.

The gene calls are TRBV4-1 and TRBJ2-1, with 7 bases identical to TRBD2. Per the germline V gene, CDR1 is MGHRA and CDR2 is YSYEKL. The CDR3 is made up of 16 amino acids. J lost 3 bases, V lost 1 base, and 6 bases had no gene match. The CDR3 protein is CASSQVRLAVYNEQFF. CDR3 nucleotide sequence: TGCGCCAGCAGCCAAGTAAGGCTAGCGGTCTACAATGAGCAGTTCTTC.

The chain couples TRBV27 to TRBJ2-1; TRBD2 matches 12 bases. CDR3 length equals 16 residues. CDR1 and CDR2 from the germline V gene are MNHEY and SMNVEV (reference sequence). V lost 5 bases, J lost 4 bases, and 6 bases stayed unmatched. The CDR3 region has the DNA TGTGCCAGCAGTCCCCGACTAGCGGGGGCGTACAATGAGCAGTTCTTC. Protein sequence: CASSPRLAGAYNEQFF.

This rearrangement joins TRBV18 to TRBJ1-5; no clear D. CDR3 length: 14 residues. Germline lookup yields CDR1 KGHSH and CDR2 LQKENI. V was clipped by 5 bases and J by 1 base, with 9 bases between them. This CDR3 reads CASSTETSNQPQHF. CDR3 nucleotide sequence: TGTGCCAGCTCAACCGAGACAAGCAATCAGCCCCAGCATTTT.

The CDR3 DNA is TGTGCCAGCAGCTTAGTTATGGGGGGGCCGGGCAGGGGATATGGCTACACCTTC. This codes for CASSLVMGGPGRGYGYTF. V usage is TRBV7-2 and J usage is TRBJ1-2, with D possibly being TRBD1 (6 bases). The CDR3 is 18 amino acids. The V end was cut by 1 base, the J end by 5 bases, with 23 bases between. Looked up from germline, CDR1 is SGHTA and CDR2 is FQGNSA.

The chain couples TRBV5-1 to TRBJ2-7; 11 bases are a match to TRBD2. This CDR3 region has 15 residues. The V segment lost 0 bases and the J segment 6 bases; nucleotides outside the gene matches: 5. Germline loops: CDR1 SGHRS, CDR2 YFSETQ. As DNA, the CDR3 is TGCGCCAGCAGCTTGGATGTAGCGGGAGGGCGCGAGCAGTACTTC. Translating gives CASSLDVAGGREQYF.

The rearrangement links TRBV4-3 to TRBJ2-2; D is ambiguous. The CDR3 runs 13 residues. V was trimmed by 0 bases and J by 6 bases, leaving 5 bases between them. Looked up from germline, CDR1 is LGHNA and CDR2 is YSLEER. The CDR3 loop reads CASSQDSAGELFF. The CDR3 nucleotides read TGCGCCAGCAGCCAAGATTCCGCCGGGGAGCTGTTTTTT.

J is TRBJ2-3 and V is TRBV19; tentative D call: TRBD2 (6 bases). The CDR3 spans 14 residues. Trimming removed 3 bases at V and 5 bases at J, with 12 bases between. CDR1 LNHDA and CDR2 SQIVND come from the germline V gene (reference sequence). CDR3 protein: CASSISFGGDTQYF. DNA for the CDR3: TGTGCCAGTAGTATCTCGTTCGGGGGAGATACGCAGTATTTT.

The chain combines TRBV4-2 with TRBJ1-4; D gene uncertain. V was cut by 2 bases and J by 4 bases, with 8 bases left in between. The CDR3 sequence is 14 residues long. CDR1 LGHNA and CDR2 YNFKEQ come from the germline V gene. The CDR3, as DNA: TGTGCCAGCAGCCAAAAGGAGATTAATGAAAAACTGTTTTTT. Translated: CASSQKEINEKLFF.

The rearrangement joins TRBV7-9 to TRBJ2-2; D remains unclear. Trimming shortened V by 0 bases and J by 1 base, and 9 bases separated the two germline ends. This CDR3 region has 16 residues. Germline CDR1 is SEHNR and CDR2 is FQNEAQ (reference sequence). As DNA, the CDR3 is TGTGCCAGCAGCTTAGCGCGGCCCCAGAACACCGGGGAGCTGTTTTTT. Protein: CASSLARPQNTGELFF.